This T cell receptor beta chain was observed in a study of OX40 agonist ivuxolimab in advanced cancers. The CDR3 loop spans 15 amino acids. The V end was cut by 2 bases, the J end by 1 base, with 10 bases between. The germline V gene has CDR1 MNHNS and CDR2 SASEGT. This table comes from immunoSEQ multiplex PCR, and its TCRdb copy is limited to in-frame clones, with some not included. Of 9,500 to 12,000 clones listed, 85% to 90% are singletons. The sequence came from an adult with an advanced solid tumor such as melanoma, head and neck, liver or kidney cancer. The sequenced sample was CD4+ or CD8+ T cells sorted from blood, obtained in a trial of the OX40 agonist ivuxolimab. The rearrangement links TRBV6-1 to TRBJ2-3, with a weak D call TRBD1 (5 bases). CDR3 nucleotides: TGTGCCAGCAGTGAATGGACAATAGGCACAGATACGCAGTATTTT. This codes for CASSEWTIGTDTQYF.